The present TCR beta chain was sequenced within a study of blood T cell repertoires in COVID-19 (TCRdb year 2020). Describing the broader study: The collaborator samples originated in the United States, Italy and Spain and spanned the acute and convalescent phases of COVID-19. The repertoires were released in a freely available public database intended as a resource for research on the immune response to SARS-CoV-2. The material from the prospective study consisted of cDNA or gDNA derived from T cells, B-cell-depleted T cells, or PBMCs. Nearly every sample came with metadata listing a de-identified subject ID, COVID-19 status, age in years and sex. The samples were drawn from the first 160 participants of the ongoing ImmuneRACE study and from roughly 1,300 subjects provided by 6 global collaborators. The dataset comprised deeply sampled blood TCRbeta repertoires from subjects exposed to, actively infected with, or recovered from COVID-19. Where available, HLA class I and class II types were taken from metadata supplied by the sample provider and were not determined by assay-based typing. Points the paper makes about the study in general: The amount of clinical and demographic metadata varied by source and participant and was provided uncurated.

TCRbeta CDR3 regions were amplified from genomic DNA using the immunoSEQ Assay, a bias-controlled multiplex PCR. The authors' analysis ran thus. The number of nucleated cells in each sample was estimated by amplification of reference gene primers within the assay. To quantify the absolute abundance of each unique TCRbeta CDR3 rearrangement, sequence reads were collapsed and filtered. For each sample, productive Simpson clonality was calculated as the square root of Simpson's diversity index across productive rearrangements. TCRdb carries this immuneACCESS record with in-frame sequences only. Its versions omit some clonotypes, under half of them owing to an unresolved V gene in the studies checked, with the rest unexplained. The V and J calls and clone size come from that table; D and trimming were worked out from the DNA. The sample has 380,000 or so clones on record, about 80% of them singletons. The top ten constitute 1.1% of the sample.

The collaborating institutions used their own protocols to collect whole blood in K2EDTA tubes. For TCRbeta analysis, collaborators shipped samples in one of three forms: frozen whole blood, isolated PBMCs, or DNA extracted from either of those sample types. With respect to this clone: It has no known antigen specificity. Per-base quality was not reported, and no clone a single base away is much larger than it. Other DNA sequences within the sample encode an identical CDR3.

Per the germline V gene, SNHLY is the CDR1 and FYNNEI is the CDR2. V is pared back by 1 base and J by 3 bases, with 6 bases lying between the germline termini. The CDR3 spans 13 residues, from the cysteine through the phenylalanine. Kept here is only the CDR3 DNA, which spans 39 bases and is read in frame from base 1. The source is a human donor with acute or convalescent COVID-19. The donor label of this sample is uncertain. Sequenced material: peripheral blood. This chain is built from TRBV2 and TRBJ1-2; TRBD1 is a possible D gene, resting on 6 matching bases. The CDR3 region reads CASSEGQDYGYTF. The DNA sequence is given as TGTGCCAGCAGTGAAGGACAGGACTATGGCTACACCTTC.